This TCR beta chain was identified during a study of T cells in Graves' hyperthyroidism and ophthalmopathy. RNA transcripts yielded amplified TCR beta CDR3 regions. A set of HTBI primers served as the primers for a first-round RT-PCR of the TCR CDR3. MiXCR, applied by TCRdb to the multiplex PCR reads, yields one record per CDR3 protein. Of about 680,000 distinct CDR3 sequences in the sample, about 35% were seen once. This clonotype was recorded many times. Germline assignment: CDR1 ENHRY and CDR2 SYGVKD. This CDR3 is built from 13 residues. Trimming left V 4 bases short and J 1 base short, with 7 bases between.

The receptor comes from a middle-aged woman with Graves' hyperthyroidism. This chain connects TRBV10-3 to TRBJ2-5; D uncertain. Sequencing was performed on blood. This CDR3 reads CAISVGGQETQYF. CDR3 in DNA: TGTGCCATCAGTGTGGGTGGCCAAGAGACCCAGTACTTC.